Below are 22 T cell receptor beta chains sequenced from a single sample in a study of blood T cell repertoires in COVID-19. Measured with immunoSEQ multiplex PCR; TCRdb has only the in-frame clones, and not every one. Here the sample spans 400,000 to 500,000 clones, 85% to 90% being singletons. Source material: PBMCs or T cells enriched from blood (not recorded which). The receptors derive from a woman aged 40-49 years who had recovered from COVID-19.

V is TRBV5-4 and J is TRBJ2-7; D may be TRBD1 (5 bases). Per germline, CDR1 SGHNT and CDR2 YYREEE (reference sequence). Deletions cut 2 bases from V and 3 bases from J, with 9 bases between. The CDR3 length is 13 residues. The CDR3 bases are TGTGCCAGCAGCTTAACAGGTATCTACGAGCAGTACTTC. It codes for CASSLTGIYEQYF.

The chain has TRBV7-9 and TRBJ1-2, with D unresolved. V lost 2 bases to trimming and J lost 4 bases, with 14 bases between them. Germline assignment: CDR1 SEHNR and CDR2 FQNEAQ (reference sequence). The CDR3 totals 15 residues. CDR3 protein: CASSLSVKAAYGYTF. The CDR3 nucleotides are TGTGCCAGCAGCTTATCCGTCAAGGCGGCCTATGGCTACACCTTC.

The gene calls are TRBV4-1 and TRBJ2-2, with no clear D. The germline gives CDR1 MGHRA, CDR2 YSYEKL. Trimming shortened V by 1 base and J by 6 bases, and 12 bases separated the two germline ends. This CDR3 has 15 amino acids. Here the CDR3 DNA reads TGCGCCAGCAGCCAAGCCTTTGAGTGGTCCGGGGAGCTGTTTTTT. This gives the protein CASSQAFEWSGELFF.

The CDR3 is CASSLASGLYEQYF. CDR3 nucleotide sequence: TGTGCCAGCAGCTTGGCTAGCGGACTTTACGAGCAGTACTTC. The V and J genes are TRBV11-2 and TRBJ2-7; 7 bases line up with TRBD2. Germline-derived CDR1 and CDR2 are SGHAT and FQNNGV. J lost 4 bases, V lost 3 bases, and 6 bases had no gene match. The CDR3 runs to 14 residues.

On this clone itself: The sample has other DNA sequences that encode this CDR3 too. The chain recombines TRBV6-2 or TRBV6-3 with TRBJ1-2; D uncertain. Looked up from germline, CDR1 is MNHEY and CDR2 is SVGEGT. The CDR3 is 12 amino acids. The V and J ends lost 0 bases and 7 bases respectively, with 6 bases between them. In DNA form, the CDR3 reads TGTGCCAGCAGTTACTCACGGAGTGGCTACACCTTC. This codes for CASSYSRSGYTF.

This clone was seen a single time. V and J are TRBV5-5 and TRBJ1-3, with 7 positions matching TRBD1. Looked up from germline, CDR1 is SGHKS and CDR2 is YYEKEE (reference sequence). V lost 2 bases, J lost 7 bases, and 9 bases stayed unmatched. The CDR3 has 15 residues. In DNA, the CDR3 is TGTGCCAGCAGCTTAAAAACCGGGACAGCTAACACCATATATTTT. Its protein is CASSLKTGTANTIYF.

This chain links TRBV29-1 with TRBJ2-1; 10 positions match TRBD2. Germline V gene data show CDR1 as SQVTM and CDR2 as ANQGSEA. Trimming at V came to 8 bases and at J to 7 bases, leaving 11 bases not matched to a gene. The CDR3 length is 14 residues. The CDR3 loop reads CSPLVLAGRNEQFF. CDR3 in DNA: TGCAGCCCCTTAGTACTAGCGGGAAGGAATGAGCAGTTCTTC.

The chain uses TRBV5-1 and TRBJ2-5, with a tentative D call TRBD1 (5 bases). This CDR3 is built from 15 residues. Germline CDR1 SGHRS, CDR2 YFSETQ. Between the trimmed V and J ends, which lost 0 bases and 4 bases, there was a span of 13 bases. The CDR3 coding sequence is TGCGCCAGCAGCTTGGATGGGGCAGTGGGAGAGACCCAGTACTTC. Translation: CASSLDGAVGETQYF.

Remarks on this clone: The same CDR3 arises from other DNA sequences in this sample as well. The V gene is TRBV19, the J gene TRBJ2-1, with 11 nucleotides matching TRBD2. The V gene's germline CDR1 is LNHDA and CDR2 SQIVND (reference sequence). V gave up 3 bases and J gave up 4 bases; unmatched junction bases: 2. The CDR3 consists of 15 residues. The CDR3 reads CASSIWTSGYNEQFF. The CDR3 coding sequence is TGTGCCAGTAGTATTTGGACTAGCGGGTACAATGAGCAGTTCTTC.

V and J are TRBV4-2 and TRBJ1-5; D is perhaps TRBD1 (5 bases). Germline assignment: CDR1 LGHNA and CDR2 YNFKEQ. The CDR3 loop spans 17 amino acids. Trimming took 1 base from V and 0 from J, leaving 13 bases between them. The CDR3 loop reads CASSQARGGNSNQPQHF. The CDR3 nucleotides are TGTGCCAGCAGCCAAGCCCGGGGGGGGAATAGCAATCAGCCCCAGCATTTT.

This clone was picked up a small number of times. The genes are TRBV7-2 and TRBJ1-2; the D gene is possibly TRBD1 (5 bases). The CDR3 spans 15 residues. CDR1 SGHTA and CDR2 FQGNSA come from the germline V gene. V was pared by 1 base and J by 3 bases, with 12 bases between. The CDR3 DNA sequence: TGTGCCAGCAGCTTAGGCCAGGGTCCACACTATGGCTACACCTTC. This encodes CASSLGQGPHYGYTF.

The chain uses TRBV20-1 and TRBJ2-7, with 10 nucleotides matching TRBD2. Per the germline V gene, CDR1 is DFQATT and CDR2 is SNEGSKA (reference sequence). This CDR3 has 15 residues. Trimming took 3 bases from V and 7 from J; bases not matched to a gene: 12. This CDR3 is CSASLTTSGIYEQYF. The CDR3 DNA reads as TGCAGTGCTAGTTTAACTACTAGCGGGATTTATGAGCAGTACTTC.

This clone was picked up a small number of times. Other DNA sequences within the sample encode an identical CDR3. The chain is built from TRBV18 and TRBJ1-1; D is possibly TRBD1 (6 bases). Germline lookup yields CDR1 KGHSH and CDR2 LQKENI. V was clipped by 2 bases and J by 0 bases, with 10 bases between them. This CDR3 is 15 amino acids long. CDR3 in amino acids: CASSPGTGMNTEAFF. CDR3 bases: TGTGCCAGCTCACCAGGAACAGGGATGAACACTGAAGCTTTCTTT.

The genes are TRBV28 and TRBJ1-4; 7 bases fit TRBD1. Losses at the gene ends were 5 bases for V and 4 bases for J; bases not matched to a gene: 7. The V gene's germline CDR1 is MDHEN and CDR2 SYDVKM. The CDR3 spans 15 residues. The CDR3 DNA reads TGTGCCAGCAGTAAACCGGGACAGAATAATGAAAAACTGTTTTTT. Translating gives CASSKPGQNNEKLFF.

The V gene is TRBV5-1, the J gene TRBJ1-3; D ambiguous. Germline loops: CDR1 SGHRS, CDR2 YFSETQ. CDR3 length: 18 amino acids. V was pared by 6 bases and J by 0 bases, with 22 bases between. CDR3 in amino acids: CASKRALEGGGSGNTIYF. The DNA for the CDR3 is TGCGCCAGCAAGAGGGCATTAGAGGGAGGAGGCTCTGGAAACACCATATATTTT.

The chain couples TRBV24-1 to TRBJ2-3; 7 nucleotides agree with TRBD1. Germline CDR1 is KGHDR and CDR2 is SFDVKD. The CDR3 length is 12 residues. Trimming cost V 6 bases and J 9 bases; bases outside gene matches: 5. This chain's CDR3 is CATSPGQWTQYF. The CDR3 DNA reads TGTGCCACCAGTCCGGGACAGTGGACGCAGTATTTT.

The rearrangement links TRBV24-1 to TRBJ2-2; 10 bases map to TRBD1. Germline V gene data show CDR1 as KGHDR and CDR2 as SFDVKD. The CDR3 loop spans 16 amino acids. J lost 6 bases, V lost 3 bases, and 6 bases had no gene match. CDR3 sequence: CATSDAGTGASGELFF. Written as DNA, the CDR3 is TGTGCCACCAGTGATGCCGGGACAGGGGCTTCCGGGGAGCTGTTTTTT.

The chain links TRBV4-3 to TRBJ1-3, with TRBD1 as a possible D gene (5 bases). The germline CDR1 and CDR2 sequences are LGHNA and YSLEER. V was cut by 1 base and J by 0 bases, with 10 bases left in between. The length of the CDR3 is 16 residues. The CDR3 protein is CASSQGVRASGNTIYF. The CDR3 bases are TGCGCCAGCAGCCAAGGAGTCAGGGCCTCTGGAAACACCATATATTTT.

The rearrangement uses TRBV11-2 and TRBJ2-7, with 7 bases lining up with TRBD1. The CDR3 runs 15 residues. Unmatched junction bases numbered 2, after V lost 0 bases and J lost 0 bases. Germline V gene sequence: CDR1 SGHAT, CDR2 FQNNGV. CDR3 protein: CASSLEGQPSYEQYF. The CDR3 nucleotides read TGTGCCAGCAGCTTAGAGGGACAGCCCTCCTACGAGCAGTACTTC.

The chain recombines TRBV6-2 or TRBV6-3 with TRBJ2-5; the D gene is possibly TRBD1 (6 bases). The CDR3 is made up of 17 amino acids. Deletions cut 0 bases from V and 1 base from J, with 15 bases between. Germline CDR1 MNHEY, CDR2 SVGEGT. The chain's CDR3 is CASSYSTYRVPQETQYF. CDR3 nucleotides: TGTGCCAGCAGTTACTCCACTTACAGGGTGCCCCAAGAGACCCAGTACTTC.

V gene TRBV3-1 (or the pseudogene TRBV3-2) combines with J gene TRBJ2-3, with D possibly being TRBD2 (5 bases). Germline V gene lookup returns CDR1 LGHDT and CDR2 YNNKEL (reference sequence). The CDR3 loop spans 13 amino acids. V shed 3 bases and J shed 4 bases, with 8 bases lying between them. CDR3 in amino acids: CASSHGDPDTQYF. CDR3 nucleotide sequence: TGTGCCAGCAGCCACGGGGATCCAGATACGCAGTATTTT.

In this sample, this clone turned up once. CDR3 nucleotides: TGTGCCAGCAGTATTCAGGCTAATTCACCCCTCCACTTT. Translating it yields CASSIQANSPLHF. The chain couples TRBV12-3 or TRBV12-4 to TRBJ1-6; D is unclear. The CDR3 runs to 13 residues. V was clipped by 5 bases and J by 6 bases, with 8 bases between them.